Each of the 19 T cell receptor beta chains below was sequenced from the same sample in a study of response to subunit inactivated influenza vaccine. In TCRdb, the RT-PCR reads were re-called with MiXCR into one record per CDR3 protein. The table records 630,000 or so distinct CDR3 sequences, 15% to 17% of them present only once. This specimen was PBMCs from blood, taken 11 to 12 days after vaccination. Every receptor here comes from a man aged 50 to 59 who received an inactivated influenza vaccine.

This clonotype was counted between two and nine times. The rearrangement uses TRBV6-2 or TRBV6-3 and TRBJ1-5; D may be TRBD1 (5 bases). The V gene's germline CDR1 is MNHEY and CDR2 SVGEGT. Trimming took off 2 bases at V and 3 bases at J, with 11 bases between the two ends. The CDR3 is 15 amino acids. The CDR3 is CASSYGADNNQPQHF. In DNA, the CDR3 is TGTGCCAGCAGTTACGGGGCAGACAACAATCAGCCCCAGCATTTT.

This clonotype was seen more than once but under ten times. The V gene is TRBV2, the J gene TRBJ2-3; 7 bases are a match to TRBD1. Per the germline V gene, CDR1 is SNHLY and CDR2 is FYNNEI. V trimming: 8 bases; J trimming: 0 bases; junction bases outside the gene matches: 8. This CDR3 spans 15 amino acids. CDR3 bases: TGTGCCAGCTCAAACAGGGGCCTGAGCACAGATACGCAGTATTTT. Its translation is CASSNRGLSTDTQYF.

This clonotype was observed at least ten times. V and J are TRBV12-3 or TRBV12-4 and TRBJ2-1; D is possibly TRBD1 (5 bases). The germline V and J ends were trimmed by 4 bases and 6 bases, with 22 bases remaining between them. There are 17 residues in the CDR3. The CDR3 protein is CASSSLVGRLISNEQFF. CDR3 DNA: TGTGCCAGCAGTTCCCTGGTGGGGCGGTTAATCTCCAATGAGCAGTTCTTC.

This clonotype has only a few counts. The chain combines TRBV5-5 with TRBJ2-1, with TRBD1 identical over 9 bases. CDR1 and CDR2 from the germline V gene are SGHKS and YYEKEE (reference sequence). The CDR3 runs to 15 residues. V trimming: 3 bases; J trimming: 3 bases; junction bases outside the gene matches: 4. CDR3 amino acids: CASSSLTGGYNEQFF. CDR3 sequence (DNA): TGTGCCAGCAGCTCCCTGACAGGGGGCTACAATGAGCAGTTCTTC. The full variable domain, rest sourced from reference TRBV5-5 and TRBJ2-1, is DAGVTQSPTHLIKTRGQQVTLRCSPISGHKSVSWYQQVLGQGPQFIFQYYEKEERGRGNFPDRFSARQFPNYSSELNVNALLLGDSALYLCASSSLTGGYNEQFFGPGTRLTVL.

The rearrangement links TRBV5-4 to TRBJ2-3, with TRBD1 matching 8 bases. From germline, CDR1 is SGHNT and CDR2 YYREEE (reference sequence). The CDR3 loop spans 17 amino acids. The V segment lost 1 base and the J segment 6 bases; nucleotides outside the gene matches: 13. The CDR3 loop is CASSLPGQGPFGDTQYF. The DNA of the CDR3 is TGTGCCAGCAGCTTGCCAGGACAGGGTCCTTTCGGGGATACGCAGTATTTT.

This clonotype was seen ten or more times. The CDR3 DNA reads TGTGCCAGCAGCCGGGACAGGGGTACCAAAAACATTCAGTACTTC. This translates into CASSRDRGTKNIQYF. The rearrangement links TRBV7-2 to TRBJ2-4; the match to TRBD1 covers 10 bases. The CDR3 is 15 residues long. CDR1 SGHTA and CDR2 FQGNSA come from the germline V gene. After removal of 5 bases from V and 2 bases from J, the junction contained 3 bases not matched to a gene.

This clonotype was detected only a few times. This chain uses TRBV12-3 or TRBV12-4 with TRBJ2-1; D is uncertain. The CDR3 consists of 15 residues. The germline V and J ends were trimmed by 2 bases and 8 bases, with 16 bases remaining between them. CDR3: CASSLMGYSADEQFF. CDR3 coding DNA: TGTGCCAGCAGTTTAATGGGGTATAGTGCCGATGAGCAGTTCTTC.

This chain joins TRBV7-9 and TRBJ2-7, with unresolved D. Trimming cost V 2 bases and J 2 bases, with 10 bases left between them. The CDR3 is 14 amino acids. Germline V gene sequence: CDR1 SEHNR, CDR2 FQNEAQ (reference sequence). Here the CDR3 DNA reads TGTGCCAGCAGCTTACCAGCTACCCCCTACGAGCAGTACTTC. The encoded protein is CASSLPATPYEQYF. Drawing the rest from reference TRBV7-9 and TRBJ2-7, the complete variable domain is DTGVSQNPRHKITKRGQNVTFRCDPISEHNRLYWYRQTLGQGPEFLTYFQNEAQLEKSRLLSDRFSAERPKGSFSTLEIQRTEQGDSAMYLCASSLPATPYEQYFGPGTRLTVT.

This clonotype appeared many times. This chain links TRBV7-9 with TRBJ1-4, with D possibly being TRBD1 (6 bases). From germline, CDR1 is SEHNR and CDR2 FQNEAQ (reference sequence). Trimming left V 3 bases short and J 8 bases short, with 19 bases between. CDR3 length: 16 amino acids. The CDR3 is CASSLTGLGQGEKLFF. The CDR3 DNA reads TGTGCCAGCAGCTTGACAGGCCTAGGCCAAGGGGAAAAACTGTTTTTT.

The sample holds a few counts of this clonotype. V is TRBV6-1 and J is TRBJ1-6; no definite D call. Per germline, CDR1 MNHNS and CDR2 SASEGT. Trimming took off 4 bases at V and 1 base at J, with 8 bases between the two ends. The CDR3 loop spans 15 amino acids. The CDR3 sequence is CASSGSRSYNSPLHF. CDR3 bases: TGTGCCAGCAGTGGGTCGAGATCCTATAATTCACCCCTCCACTTT.

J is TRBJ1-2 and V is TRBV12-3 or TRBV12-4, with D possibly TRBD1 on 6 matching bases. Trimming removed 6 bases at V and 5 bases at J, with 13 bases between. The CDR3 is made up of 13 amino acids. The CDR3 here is CASSPGHSYGYTF. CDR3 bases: TGTGCCAGCAGCCCGGGACACTCTTATGGCTACACCTTC.

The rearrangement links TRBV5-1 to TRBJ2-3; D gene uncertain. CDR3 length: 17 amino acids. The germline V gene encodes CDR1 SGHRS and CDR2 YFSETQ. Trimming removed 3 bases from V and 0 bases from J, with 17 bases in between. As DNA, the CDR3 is TGCGCCAGCAGCTCCAAAACTATAGCTCCTAGCACAGATACGCAGTATTTT. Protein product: CASSSKTIAPSTDTQYF.

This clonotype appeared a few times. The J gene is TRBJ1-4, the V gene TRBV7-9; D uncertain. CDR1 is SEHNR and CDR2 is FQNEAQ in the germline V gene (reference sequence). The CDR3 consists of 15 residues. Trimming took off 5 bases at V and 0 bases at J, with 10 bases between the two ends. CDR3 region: CASSQGSSTNEKLFF. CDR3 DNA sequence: TGTGCCAGCAGCCAAGGATCGTCAACTAATGAAAAACTGTTTTTT. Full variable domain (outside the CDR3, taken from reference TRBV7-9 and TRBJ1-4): DTGVSQNPRHKITKRGQNVTFRCDPISEHNRLYWYRQTLGQGPEFLTYFQNEAQLEKSRLLSDRFSAERPKGSFSTLEIQRTEQGDSAMYLCASSQGSSTNEKLFFGSGTQLSVL.

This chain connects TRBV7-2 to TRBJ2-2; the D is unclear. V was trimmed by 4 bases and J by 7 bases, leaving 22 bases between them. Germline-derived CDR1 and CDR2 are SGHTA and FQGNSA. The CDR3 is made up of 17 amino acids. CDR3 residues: CASSSHVVRVSGGELFF. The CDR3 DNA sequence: TGTGCCAGCAGCTCCCACGTCGTCCGGGTCTCCGGCGGGGAGCTGTTTTTT.

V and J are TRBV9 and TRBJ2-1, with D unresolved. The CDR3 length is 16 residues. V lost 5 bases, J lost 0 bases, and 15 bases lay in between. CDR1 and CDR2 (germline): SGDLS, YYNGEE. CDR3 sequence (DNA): TGTGCCAGCAGGGCGGCCGGATCAGGCTCCTACAATGAGCAGTTCTTC. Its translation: CASRAAGSGSYNEQFF.

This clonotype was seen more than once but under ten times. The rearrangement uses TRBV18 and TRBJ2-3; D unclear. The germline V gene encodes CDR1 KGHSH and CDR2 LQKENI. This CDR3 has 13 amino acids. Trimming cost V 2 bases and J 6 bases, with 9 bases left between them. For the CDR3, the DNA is TGTGCCAGCTCACCAAGGCAACAGGATACGCAGTATTTT. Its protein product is CASSPRQQDTQYF.

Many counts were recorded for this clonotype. The CDR3 spells CASSSGAAGFQETQYF. The CDR3 DNA reads as TGTGCCAGCAGCTCAGGGGCGGCGGGCTTCCAAGAGACCCAGTACTTC. The chain has TRBV5-6 and TRBJ2-5, with a tentative D call TRBD1 (6 bases). V lost 3 bases to trimming and J lost 1 base, with 16 bases between them. The CDR3 extends over 16 amino acids. Germline lookup yields CDR1 SGHDT and CDR2 YYEEEE.

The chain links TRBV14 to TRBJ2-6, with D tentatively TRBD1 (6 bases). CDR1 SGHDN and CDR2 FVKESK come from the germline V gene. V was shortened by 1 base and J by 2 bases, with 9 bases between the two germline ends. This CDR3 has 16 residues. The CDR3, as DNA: TGTGCCAGCAGCCAAGTGGGGGCCGCTGGGGCCAACGTCCTGACTTTC. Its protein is CASSQVGAAGANVLTF.

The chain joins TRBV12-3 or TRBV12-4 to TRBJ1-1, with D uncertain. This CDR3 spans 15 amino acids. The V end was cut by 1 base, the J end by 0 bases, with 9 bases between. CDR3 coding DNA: TGTGCCAGCAGTTTAGTGAGTAACCTGAACACTGAAGCTTTCTTT. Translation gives CASSLVSNLNTEAFF.